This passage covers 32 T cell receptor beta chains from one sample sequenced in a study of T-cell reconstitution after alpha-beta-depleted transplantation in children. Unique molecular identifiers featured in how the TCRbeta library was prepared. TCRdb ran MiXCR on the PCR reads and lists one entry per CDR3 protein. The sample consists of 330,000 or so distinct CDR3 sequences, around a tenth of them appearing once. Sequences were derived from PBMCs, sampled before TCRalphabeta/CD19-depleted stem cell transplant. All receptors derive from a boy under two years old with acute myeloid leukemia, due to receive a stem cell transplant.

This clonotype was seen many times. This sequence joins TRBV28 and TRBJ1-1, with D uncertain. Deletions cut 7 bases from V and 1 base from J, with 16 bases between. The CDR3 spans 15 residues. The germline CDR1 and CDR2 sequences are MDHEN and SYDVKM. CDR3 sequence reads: CASTNPGFGNTEAFF. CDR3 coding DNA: TGTGCCAGCACCAACCCAGGTTTTGGGAACACTGAAGCTTTCTTT.

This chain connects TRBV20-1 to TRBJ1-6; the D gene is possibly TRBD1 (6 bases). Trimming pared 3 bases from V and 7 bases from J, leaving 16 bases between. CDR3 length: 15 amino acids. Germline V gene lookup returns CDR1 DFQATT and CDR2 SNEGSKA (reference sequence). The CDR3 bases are TGCAGTGCTAGGGGGGGGGGGCCGGAGAATTCACCCCTCCACTTT. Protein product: CSARGGGPENSPLHF.

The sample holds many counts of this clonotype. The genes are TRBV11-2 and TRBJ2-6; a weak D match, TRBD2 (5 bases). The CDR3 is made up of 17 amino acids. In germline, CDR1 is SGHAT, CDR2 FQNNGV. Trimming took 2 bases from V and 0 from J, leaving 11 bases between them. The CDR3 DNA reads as TGTGCCAGCAGCTTAAAGAGGGCCTCCTCTGGGGCCAACGTCCTGACTTTC. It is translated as CASSLKRASSGANVLTF.

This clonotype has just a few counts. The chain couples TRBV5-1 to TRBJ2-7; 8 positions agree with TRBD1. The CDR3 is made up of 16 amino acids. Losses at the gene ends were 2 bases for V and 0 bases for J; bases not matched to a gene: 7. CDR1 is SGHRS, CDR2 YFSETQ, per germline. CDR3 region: CASSLAPGQVSYEQYF. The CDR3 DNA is TGCGCCAGCAGCTTAGCACCGGGACAGGTCTCCTACGAGCAGTACTTC.

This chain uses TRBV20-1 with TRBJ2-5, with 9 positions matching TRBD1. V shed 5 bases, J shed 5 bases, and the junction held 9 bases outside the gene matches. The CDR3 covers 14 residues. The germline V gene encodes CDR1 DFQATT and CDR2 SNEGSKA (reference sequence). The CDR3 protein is CSAPPGQGVETQYF. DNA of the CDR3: TGCAGTGCTCCCCCGGGACAGGGAGTGGAGACCCAGTACTTC.

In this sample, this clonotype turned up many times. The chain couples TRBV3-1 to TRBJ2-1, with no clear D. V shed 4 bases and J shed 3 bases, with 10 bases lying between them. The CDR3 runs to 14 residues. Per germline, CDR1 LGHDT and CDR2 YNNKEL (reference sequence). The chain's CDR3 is CASSPRPNYNEQFF. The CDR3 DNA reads TGTGCCAGCAGCCCTAGGCCGAACTACAATGAGCAGTTCTTC.

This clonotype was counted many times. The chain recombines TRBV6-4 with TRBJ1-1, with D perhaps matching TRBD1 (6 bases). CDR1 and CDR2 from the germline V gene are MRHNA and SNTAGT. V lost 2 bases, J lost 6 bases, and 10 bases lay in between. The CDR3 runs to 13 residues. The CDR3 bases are TGTGCCAGCAGTGACGGGGGGGCCGCTGAAGCTTTCTTT. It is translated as CASSDGGAAEAFF.

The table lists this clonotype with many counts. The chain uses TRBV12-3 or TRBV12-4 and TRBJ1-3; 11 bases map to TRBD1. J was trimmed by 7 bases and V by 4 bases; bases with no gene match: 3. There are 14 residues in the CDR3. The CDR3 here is CASSWGDRGNTIYF. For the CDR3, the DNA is TGTGCCAGCAGTTGGGGGGACAGGGGGAACACCATATATTTT.

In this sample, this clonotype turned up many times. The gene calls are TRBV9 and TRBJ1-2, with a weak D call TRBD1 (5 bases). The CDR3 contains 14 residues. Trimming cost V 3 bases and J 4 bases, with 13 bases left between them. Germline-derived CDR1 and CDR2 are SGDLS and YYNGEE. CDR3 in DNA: TGTGCCAGCAGCGGGGAGGGGCGCGGCTATGGCTACACCTTC. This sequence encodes CASSGEGRGYGYTF.

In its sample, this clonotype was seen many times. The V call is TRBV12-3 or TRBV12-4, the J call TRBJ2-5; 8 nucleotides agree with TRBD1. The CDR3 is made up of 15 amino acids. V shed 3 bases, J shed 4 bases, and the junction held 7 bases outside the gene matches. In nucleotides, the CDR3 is TGTGCCAGCAGTTTTCAGGGGGCGCAGCGAGAGACCCAGTACTTC. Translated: CASSFQGAQRETQYF.

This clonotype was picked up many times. The CDR3 spells CATSRLAGGYQETQYF. CDR3 bases: TGTGCCACCAGCAGACTAGCGGGAGGGTACCAAGAGACCCAGTACTTC. The V call is TRBV15, the J call TRBJ2-5, with TRBD2 matching over 12 bases. The junction had 1 base not matched to a gene; V was cut back by 2 bases and J by 0 bases. The germline CDR1 and CDR2 sequences are LNHNV and YYDKDF (reference sequence). This CDR3 comprises 16 residues.

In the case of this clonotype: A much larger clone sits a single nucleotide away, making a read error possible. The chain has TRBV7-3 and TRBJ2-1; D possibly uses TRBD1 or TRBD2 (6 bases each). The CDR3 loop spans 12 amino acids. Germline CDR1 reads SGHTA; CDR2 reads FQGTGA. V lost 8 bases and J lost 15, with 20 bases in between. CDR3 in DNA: TGTGCCAGCGGCCCCCAGGGCGGGACAATGTTCTTC. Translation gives CASGPQGGTMFF.

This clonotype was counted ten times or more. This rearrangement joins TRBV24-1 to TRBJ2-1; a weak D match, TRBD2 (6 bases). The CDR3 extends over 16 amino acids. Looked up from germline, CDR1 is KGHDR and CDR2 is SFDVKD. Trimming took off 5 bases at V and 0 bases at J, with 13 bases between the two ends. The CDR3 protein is CATSVRGTHSYNEQFF. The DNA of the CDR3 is TGTGCCACCAGTGTCAGAGGGACTCACTCCTACAATGAGCAGTTCTTC.

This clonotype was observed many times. This CDR3 is CASSLSQLAKNIQYF. The CDR3 DNA reads as TGTGCCAGCAGCCTATCACAGCTAGCCAAAAACATTCAGTACTTC. The chain uses TRBV7-2 and TRBJ2-4, with D unresolved. The length of the CDR3 is 15 residues. With 5 bases removed from V and 0 bases from J, the gap between germline ends came to 11 bases. The germline gives CDR1 SGHTA, CDR2 FQGNSA.

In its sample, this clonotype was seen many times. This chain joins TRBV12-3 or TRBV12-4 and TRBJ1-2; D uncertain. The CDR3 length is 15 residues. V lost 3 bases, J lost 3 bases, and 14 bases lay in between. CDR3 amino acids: CASSFSQLPHYGYTF. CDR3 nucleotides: TGTGCCAGCAGTTTCAGCCAGCTCCCTCACTATGGCTACACCTTC.

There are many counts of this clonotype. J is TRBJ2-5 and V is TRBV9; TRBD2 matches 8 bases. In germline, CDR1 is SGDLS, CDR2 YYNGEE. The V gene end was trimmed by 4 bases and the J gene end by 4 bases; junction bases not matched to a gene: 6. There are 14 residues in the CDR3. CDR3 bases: TGTGCCAGCAGCCCCTCGGGAGGGCGAGAGACCCAGTACTTC. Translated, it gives CASSPSGGRETQYF.

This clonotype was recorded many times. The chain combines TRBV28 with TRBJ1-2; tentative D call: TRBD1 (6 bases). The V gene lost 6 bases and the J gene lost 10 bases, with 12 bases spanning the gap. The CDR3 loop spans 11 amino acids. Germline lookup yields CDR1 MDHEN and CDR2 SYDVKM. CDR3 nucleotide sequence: TGTGCCAGCAGCCGGACAGTCCTCTACACCTTC. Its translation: CASSRTVLYTF.

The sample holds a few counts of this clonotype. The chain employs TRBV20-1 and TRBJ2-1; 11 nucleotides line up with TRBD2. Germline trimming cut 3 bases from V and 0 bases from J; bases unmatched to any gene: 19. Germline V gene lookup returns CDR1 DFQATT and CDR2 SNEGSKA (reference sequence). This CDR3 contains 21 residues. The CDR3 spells CSARGYEGLAGGRTSYNEQFF. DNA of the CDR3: TGCAGTGCTAGGGGGTATGAAGGGCTAGCGGGAGGACGAACCTCCTACAATGAGCAGTTCTTC.

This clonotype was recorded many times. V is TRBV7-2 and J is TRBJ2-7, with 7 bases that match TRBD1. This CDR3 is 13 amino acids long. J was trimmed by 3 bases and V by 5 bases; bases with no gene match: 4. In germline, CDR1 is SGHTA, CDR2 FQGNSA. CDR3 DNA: TGTGCCAGCAGCCGGGCAGGGGGCTACGAGCAGTACTTC. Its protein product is CASSRAGGYEQYF.

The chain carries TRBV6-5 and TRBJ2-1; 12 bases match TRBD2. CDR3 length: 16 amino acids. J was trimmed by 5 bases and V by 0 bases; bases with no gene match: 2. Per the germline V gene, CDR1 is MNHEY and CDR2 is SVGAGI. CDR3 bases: TGTGCCAGCAGTTACTCGACTAGCGGGAGTGACAATGAGCAGTTCTTC. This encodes CASSYSTSGSDNEQFF.

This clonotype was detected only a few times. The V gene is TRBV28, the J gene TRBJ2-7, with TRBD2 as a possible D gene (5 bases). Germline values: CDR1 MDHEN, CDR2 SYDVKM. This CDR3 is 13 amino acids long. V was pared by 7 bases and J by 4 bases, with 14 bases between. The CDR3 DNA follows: TGTGCCAGCACCGTAATGGGAGTATACGAGCAGTACTTC. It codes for CASTVMGVYEQYF.

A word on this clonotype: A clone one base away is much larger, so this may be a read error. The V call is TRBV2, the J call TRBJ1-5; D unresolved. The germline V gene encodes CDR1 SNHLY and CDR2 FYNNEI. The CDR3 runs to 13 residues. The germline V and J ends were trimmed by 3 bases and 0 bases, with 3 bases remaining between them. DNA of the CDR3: TGTGCCAGCAGTGACGATAGCAATCAGCCCCAGCATTTT. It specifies CASSDDSNQPQHF. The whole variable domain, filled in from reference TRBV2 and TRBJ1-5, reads EPEVTQTPSHQVTQMGQEVILRCVPISNHLYFYWYRQILGQKVEFLVSFYNNEISEKSEIFDDQFSVERPDGSNFTLKIRSTKLEDSAMYFCASSDDSNQPQHFGDGTRLSIL.

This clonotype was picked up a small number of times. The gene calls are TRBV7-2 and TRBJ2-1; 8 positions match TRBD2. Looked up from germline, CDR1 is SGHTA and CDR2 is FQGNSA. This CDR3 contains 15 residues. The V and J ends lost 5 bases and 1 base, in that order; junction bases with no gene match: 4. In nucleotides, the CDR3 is TGTGCCAGCAGCCGACAGCGGGGGTCCTACAATGAGCAGTTCTTC. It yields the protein CASSRQRGSYNEQFF.

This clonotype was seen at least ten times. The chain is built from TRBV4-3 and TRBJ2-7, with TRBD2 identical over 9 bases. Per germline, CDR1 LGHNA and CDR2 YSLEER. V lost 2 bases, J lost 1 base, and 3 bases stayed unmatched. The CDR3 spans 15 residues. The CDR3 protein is CASSQQLAGSYEQYF. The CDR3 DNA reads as TGCGCCAGCAGCCAACAACTAGCGGGTTCCTACGAGCAGTACTTC.

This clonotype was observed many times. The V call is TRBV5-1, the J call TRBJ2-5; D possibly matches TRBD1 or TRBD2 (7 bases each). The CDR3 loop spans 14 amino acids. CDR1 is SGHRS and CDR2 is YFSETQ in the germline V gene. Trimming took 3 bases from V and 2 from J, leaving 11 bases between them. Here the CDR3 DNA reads TGCGCCAGCAGCTGGGGGGGACAGCAAGAGACCCAGTACTTC. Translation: CASSWGGQQETQYF.

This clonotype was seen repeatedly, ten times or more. The CDR3 loop reads CSAARGGPRRGETQYF. The DNA for the CDR3 is TGCAGTGCTGCCAGGGGAGGACCGCGGAGGGGAGAGACCCAGTACTTC. The chain combines TRBV20-1 with TRBJ2-5; either TRBD1 or TRBD2 may fit D (6 bases each). Germline lookup yields CDR1 DFQATT and CDR2 SNEGSKA (reference sequence). Between the trimmed V and J ends, which lost 5 bases and 4 bases, there was a span of 23 bases. CDR3 length equals 16 residues.

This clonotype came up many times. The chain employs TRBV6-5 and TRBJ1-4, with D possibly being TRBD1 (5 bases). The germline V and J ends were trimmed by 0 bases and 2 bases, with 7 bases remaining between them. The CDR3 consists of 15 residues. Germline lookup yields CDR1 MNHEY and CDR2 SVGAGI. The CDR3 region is CASSYSGGTNEKLFF. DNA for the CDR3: TGTGCCAGCAGTTACTCGGGGGGGACTAATGAAAAACTGTTTTTT.

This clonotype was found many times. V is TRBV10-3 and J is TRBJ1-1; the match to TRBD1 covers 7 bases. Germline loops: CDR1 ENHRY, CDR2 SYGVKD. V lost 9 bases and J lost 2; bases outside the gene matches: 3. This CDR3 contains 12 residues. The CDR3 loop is CAIRTGNTEAFF. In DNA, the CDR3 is TGTGCCATTAGGACAGGCAACACTGAAGCTTTCTTT.

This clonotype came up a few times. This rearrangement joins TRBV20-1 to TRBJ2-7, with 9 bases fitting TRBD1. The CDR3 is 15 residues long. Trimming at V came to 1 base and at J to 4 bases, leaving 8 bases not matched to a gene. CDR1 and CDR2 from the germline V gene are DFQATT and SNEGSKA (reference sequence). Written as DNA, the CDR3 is TGCAGTGCTAGAGGATACGTACAGGGGGCTTACGAGCAGTACTTC. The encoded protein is CSARGYVQGAYEQYF.

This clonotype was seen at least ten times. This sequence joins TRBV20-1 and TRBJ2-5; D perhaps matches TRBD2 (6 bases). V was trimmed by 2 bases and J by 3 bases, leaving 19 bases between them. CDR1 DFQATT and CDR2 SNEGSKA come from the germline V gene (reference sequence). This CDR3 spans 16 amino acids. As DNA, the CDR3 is TGCAGTGCTAGACCCACACTAAGACTAGGAGAAGAGACCCAGTACTTC. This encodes CSARPTLRLGEETQYF.

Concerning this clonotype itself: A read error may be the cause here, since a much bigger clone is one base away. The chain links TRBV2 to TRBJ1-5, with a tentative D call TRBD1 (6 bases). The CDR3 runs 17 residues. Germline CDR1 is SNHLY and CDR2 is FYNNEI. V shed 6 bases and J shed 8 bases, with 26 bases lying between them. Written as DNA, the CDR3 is TGTGCCAGCAGCGAACTTCAACAGGGCCTAAGATATGAGCCCCAGCATTTT. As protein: CASSELQQGLRYEPQHF.

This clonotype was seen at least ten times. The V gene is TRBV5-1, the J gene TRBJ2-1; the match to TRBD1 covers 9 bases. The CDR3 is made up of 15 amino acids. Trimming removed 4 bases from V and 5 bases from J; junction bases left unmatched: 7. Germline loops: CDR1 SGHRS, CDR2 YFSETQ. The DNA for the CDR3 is TGCGCCAGCAGCGCAGGGACAGGGTGGGACAATGAGCAGTTCTTC. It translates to CASSAGTGWDNEQFF.